The T cell receptor beta chain described here comes from a study of blood T cell repertoires in COVID-19. In the study overall: Sample material is recorded as cDNA or gDNA derived from T cells, B-cell-depleted T cells, or PBMCs.

The method was immunoSEQ multiplex PCR; TCRdb's version includes in-frame clones alone and lacks a portion of them. Of about 320,000 clones in the sample, 85% were seen once. Germline CDR1 and CDR2: SGHNT and YYREEE (reference sequence). This CDR3 has 13 amino acids. Trimming cost V 2 bases and J 4 bases, with 10 bases left between them. Ages ranged from about 18 to 89 years, with residence in fewer than 25 US areas. The receptor was derived from a woman aged 30 to 39 who had been exposed to COVID-19. The sample consisted of PBMCs or T cells enriched from blood (not recorded which). The chain combines TRBV5-4 with TRBJ2-7; tentative D call: TRBD1 (5 bases). CDR3 coding DNA: TGTGCCAGCAGCTTATCGACAGCATACGAGCAGTACTTC. The encoded protein is CASSLSTAYEQYF. The complete variable domain, with remaining parts taken from reference TRBV5-4 and TRBJ2-7, reads ETGVTQSPTHLIKTRGQQVTLRCSSQSGHNTVSWYQQALGQGPQFIFQYYREEENGRGNFPPRFSGLQFPNYSSELNVNALELDDSALYLCASSLSTAYEQYFGPGTRLTVT.